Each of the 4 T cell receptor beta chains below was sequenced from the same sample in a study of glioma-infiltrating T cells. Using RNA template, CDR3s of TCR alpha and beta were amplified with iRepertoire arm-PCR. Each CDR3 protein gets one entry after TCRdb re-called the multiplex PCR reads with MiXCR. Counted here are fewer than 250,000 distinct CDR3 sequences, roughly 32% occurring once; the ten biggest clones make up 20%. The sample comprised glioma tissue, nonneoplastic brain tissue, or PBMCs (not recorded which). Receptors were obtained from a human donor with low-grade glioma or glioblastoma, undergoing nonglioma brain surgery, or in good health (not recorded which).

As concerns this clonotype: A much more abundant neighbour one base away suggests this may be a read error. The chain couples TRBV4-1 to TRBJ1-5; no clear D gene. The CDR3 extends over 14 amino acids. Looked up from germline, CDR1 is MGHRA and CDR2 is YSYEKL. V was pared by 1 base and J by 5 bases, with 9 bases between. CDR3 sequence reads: CASSQVPPDQPQHF. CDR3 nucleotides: TGCGCCAGCAGCCAAGTTCCGCCGGATCAGCCCCAGCATTTT.

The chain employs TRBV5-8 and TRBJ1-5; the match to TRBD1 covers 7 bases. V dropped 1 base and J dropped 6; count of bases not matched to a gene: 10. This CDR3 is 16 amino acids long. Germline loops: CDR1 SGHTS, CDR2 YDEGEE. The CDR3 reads CASSLYLAGGFQPQHF. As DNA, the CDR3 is TGTGCCAGCAGCTTGTATTTGGCAGGGGGGTTTCAGCCCCAGCATTTT.

CDR3 in DNA: TGTGCCAGTAGTATCTCTGCGGGACTCTTCTACGAGCAGTACTTC. Its translation: CASSISAGLFYEQYF. The V gene is TRBV19, the J gene TRBJ2-7; maybe TRBD2 (6 bases). Germline CDR1 LNHDA, CDR2 SQIVND (reference sequence). Between the trimmed V and J ends, which lost 3 bases and 3 bases, there was a span of 15 bases. The CDR3 loop spans 15 amino acids.

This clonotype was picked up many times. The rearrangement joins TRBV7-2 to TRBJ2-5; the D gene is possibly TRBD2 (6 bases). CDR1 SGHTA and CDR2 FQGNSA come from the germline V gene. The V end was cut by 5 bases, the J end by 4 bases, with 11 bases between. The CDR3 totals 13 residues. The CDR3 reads CASSPTSPETQYF. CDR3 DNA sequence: TGTGCCAGCAGCCCCACTAGCCCAGAGACCCAGTACTTC.